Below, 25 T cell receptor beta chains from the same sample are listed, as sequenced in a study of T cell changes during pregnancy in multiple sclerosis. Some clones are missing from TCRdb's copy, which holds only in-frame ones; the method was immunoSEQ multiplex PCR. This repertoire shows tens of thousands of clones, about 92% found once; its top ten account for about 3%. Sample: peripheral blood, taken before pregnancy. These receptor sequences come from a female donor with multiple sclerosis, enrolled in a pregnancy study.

This chain's CDR3 is CASSNRVYDTEAFF. The CDR3 coding sequence is TGTGCCAGTAGTAACAGGGTCTACGACACTGAAGCTTTCTTT. The chain uses TRBV19 and TRBJ1-1, with D perhaps TRBD1 (6 bases). Looked up from germline, CDR1 is LNHDA and CDR2 is SQIVND (reference sequence). Trimming removed 4 bases at V and 3 bases at J, with 12 bases between. The CDR3 runs 14 residues.

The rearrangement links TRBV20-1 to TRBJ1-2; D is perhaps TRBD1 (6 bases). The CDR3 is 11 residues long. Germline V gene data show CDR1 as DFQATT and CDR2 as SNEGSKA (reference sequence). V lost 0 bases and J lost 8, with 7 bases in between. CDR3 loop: CSARDTGGYTF. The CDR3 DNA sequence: TGCAGTGCTAGAGACACAGGGGGCTACACCTTC.

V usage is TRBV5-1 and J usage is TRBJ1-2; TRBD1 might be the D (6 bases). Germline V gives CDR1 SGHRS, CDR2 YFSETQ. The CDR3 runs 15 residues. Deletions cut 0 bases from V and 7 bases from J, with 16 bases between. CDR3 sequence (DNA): TGCGCCAGCAGCTTGGCGGACCCCAGACAGGCTGGCTACACCTTC. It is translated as CASSLADPRQAGYTF.

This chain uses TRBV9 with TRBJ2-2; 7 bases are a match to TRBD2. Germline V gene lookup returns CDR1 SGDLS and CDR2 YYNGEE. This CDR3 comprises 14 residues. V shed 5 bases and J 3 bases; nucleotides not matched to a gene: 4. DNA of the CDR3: TGTGCCAGCAGGGGTAGCGGGTACACCGGGGAGCTGTTTTTT. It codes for CASRGSGYTGELFF.

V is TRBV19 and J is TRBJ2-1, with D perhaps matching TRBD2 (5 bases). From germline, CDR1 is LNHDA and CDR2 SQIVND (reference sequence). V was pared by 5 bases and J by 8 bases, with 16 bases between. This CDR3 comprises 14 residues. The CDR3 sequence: CASSLSLASDEQFF. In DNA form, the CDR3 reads TGTGCCAGTAGTCTTTCTCTAGCAAGTGATGAGCAGTTCTTC.

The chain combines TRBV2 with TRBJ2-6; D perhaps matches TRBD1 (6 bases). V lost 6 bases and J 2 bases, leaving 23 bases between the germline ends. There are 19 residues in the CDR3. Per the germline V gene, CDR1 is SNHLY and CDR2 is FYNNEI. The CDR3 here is CASRRTRSTGAPGANVLTF. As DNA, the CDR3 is TGTGCCAGCAGAAGGACTCGCTCGACAGGTGCGCCTGGGGCCAACGTCCTGACTTTC.

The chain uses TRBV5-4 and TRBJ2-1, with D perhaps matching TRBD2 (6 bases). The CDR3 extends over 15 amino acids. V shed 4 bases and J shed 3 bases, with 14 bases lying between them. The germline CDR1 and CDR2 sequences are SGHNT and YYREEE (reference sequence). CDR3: CASSLGGVFYNEQFF. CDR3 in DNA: TGTGCCAGCAGCCTGGGCGGGGTTTTCTACAATGAGCAGTTCTTC. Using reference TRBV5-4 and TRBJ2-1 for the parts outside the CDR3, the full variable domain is ETGVTQSPTHLIKTRGQQVTLRCSSQSGHNTVSWYQQALGQGPQFIFQYYREEENGRGNFPPRFSGLQFPNYSSELNVNALELDDSALYLCASSLGGVFYNEQFFGPGTRLTVL.

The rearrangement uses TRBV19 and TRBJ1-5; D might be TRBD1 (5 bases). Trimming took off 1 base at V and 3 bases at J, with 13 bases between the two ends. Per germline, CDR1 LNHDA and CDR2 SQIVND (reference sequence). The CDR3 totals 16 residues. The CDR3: CASSIGKRGYNQPQHF. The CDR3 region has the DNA TGTGCCAGTAGTATAGGAAAAAGGGGTTACAATCAGCCCCAGCATTTT.

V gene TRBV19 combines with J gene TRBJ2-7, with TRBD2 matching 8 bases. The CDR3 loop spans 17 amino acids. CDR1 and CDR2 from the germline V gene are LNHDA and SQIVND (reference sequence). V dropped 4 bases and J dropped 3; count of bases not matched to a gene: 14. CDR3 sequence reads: CASSTGTRSNLNYEQYF. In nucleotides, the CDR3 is TGTGCCAGTAGTACGGGGACTAGATCCAATCTGAACTACGAGCAGTACTTC.

The CDR3 nucleotides read TGTGCCAGCAGTTATGGCGGGAGTGACAATGAGCAGTTCTTC. Amino acid sequence: CASSYGGSDNEQFF. V and J are TRBV28 and TRBJ2-1; the match to TRBD2 covers 7 bases. The germline CDR1 and CDR2 sequences are MDHEN and SYDVKM. The CDR3 has 14 amino acids. Trimming cost V 4 bases and J 5 bases; bases outside gene matches: 5. The entire variable domain, with the rest obtained from reference TRBV28 and TRBJ2-1, is as follows: DVKVTQSSRYLVKRTGEKVFLECVQDMDHENMFWYRQDPGLGLRLIYFSYDVKMKEKGDIPEGYSVSREKKERFSLILESASTNQTSMYLCASSYGGSDNEQFFGPGTRLTVL.

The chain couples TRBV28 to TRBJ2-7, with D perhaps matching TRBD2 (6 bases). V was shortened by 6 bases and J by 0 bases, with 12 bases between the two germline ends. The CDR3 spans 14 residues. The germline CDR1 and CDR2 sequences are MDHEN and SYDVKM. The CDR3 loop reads CASRGGTGSYEQYF. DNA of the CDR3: TGTGCCAGCAGGGGCGGGACTGGCTCCTACGAGCAGTACTTC.

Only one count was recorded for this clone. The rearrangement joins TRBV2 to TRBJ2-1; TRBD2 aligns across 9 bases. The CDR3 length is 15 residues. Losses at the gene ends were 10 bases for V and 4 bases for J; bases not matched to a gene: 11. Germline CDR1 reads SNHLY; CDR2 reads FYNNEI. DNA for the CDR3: TGTGCCATCTCGCGGGGGGGACTAAAATACAATGAGCAGTTCTTC. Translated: CAISRGGLKYNEQFF.

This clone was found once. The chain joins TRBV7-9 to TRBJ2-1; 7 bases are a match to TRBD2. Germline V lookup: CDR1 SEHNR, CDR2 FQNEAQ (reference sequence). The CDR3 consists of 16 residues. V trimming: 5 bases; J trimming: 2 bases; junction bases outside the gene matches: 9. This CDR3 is CASSRGGTNAYNEQFF. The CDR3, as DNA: TGTGCCAGCAGCCGGGGAGGGACCAATGCCTACAATGAGCAGTTCTTC.

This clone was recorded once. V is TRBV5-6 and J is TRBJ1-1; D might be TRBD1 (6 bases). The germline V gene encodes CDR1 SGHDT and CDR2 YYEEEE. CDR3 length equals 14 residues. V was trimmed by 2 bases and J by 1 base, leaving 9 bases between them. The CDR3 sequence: CASSLQGPNTEAFF. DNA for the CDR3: TGTGCCAGCAGCTTACAGGGCCCGAACACTGAAGCTTTCTTT.

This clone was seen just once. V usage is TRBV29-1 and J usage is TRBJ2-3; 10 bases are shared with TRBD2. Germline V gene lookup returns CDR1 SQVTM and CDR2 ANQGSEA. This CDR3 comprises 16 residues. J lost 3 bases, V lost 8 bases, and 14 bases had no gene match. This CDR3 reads CSPIFLAGAGTDTQYF. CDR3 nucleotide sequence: TGCAGCCCGATCTTTCTAGCGGGAGCGGGAACAGATACGCAGTATTTT.

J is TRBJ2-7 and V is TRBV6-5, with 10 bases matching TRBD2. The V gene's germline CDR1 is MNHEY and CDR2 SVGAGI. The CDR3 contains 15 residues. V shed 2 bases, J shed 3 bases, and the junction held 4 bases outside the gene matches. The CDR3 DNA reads TGTGCCAGCAGTTACGGAGCTAGCGGGAGCTACGAGCAGTACTTC. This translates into CASSYGASGSYEQYF.

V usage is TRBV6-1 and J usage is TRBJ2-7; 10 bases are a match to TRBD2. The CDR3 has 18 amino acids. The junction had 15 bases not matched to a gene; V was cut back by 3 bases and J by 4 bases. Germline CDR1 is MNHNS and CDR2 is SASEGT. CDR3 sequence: CASSDYLILAGDRYEQYF. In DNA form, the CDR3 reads TGTGCCAGCAGTGACTACCTCATCCTAGCGGGAGACCGTTACGAGCAGTACTTC.

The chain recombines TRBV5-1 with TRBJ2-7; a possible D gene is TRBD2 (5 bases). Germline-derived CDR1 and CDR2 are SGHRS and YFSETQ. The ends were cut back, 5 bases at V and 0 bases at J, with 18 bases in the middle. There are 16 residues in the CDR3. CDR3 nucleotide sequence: TGCGCCAGCAGGGAGGTCGTGCGGACCGACTCCTACGAGCAGTACTTC. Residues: CASREVVRTDSYEQYF. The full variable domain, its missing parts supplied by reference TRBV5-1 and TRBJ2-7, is KAGVTQTPRYLIKTRGQQVTLSCSPISGHRSVSWYQQTPGQGLQFLFEYFSETQRNKGNFPGRFSGRQFSNSRSEMNVSTLELGDSALYLCASREVVRTDSYEQYFGPGTRLTVT.

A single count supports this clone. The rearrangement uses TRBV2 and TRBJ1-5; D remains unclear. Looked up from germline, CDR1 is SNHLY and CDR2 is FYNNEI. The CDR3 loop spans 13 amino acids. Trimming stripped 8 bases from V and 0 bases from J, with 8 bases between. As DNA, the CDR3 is TGTGCCAGCGGCTCATATAGCAATCAGCCCCAGCATTTT. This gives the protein CASGSYSNQPQHF.

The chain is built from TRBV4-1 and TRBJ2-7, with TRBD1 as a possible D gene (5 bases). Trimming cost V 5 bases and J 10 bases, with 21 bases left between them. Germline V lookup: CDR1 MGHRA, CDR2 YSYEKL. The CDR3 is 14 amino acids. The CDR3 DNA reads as TGCGCCAGCAGCAATAGGGGCCCATCACCCCTACAGTACTTC. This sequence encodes CASSNRGPSPLQYF.

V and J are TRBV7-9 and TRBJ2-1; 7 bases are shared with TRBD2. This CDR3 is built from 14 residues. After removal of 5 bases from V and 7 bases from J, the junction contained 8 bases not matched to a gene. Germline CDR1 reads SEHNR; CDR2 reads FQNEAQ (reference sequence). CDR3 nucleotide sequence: TGTGCCAGCAGCCCACGACTAGCACCGAATGAGCAGTTCTTC. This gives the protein CASSPRLAPNEQFF.

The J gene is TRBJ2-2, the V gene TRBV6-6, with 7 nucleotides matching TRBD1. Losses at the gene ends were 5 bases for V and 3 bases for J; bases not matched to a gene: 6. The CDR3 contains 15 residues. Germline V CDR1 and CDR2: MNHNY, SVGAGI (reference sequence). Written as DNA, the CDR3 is TGTGCCAGCAGTCGTTTTGGGACAGACACCGGGGAGCTGTTTTTT. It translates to CASSRFGTDTGELFF.

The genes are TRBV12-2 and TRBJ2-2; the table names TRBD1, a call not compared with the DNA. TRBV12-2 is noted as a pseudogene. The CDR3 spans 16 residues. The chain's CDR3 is CASRFTGHPTTGELFF. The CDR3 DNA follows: TGTGCAAGTCGCTTCACTGGACACCCTACCACCGGGGAGCTGTTTTTT.

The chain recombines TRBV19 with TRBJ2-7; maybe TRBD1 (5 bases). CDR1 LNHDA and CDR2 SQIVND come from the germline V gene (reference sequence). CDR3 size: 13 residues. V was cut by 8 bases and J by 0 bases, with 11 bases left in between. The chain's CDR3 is CASQGVNSYEQYF. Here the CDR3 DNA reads TGTGCCAGTCAAGGGGTCAACTCCTACGAGCAGTACTTC.

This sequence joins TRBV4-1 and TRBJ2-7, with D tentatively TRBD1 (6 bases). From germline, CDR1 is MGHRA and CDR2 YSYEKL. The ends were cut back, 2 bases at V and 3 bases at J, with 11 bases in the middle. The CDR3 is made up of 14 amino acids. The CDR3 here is CASSQKQGDYEQYF. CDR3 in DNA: TGCGCCAGCAGCCAAAAACAGGGAGACTACGAGCAGTACTTC.